The 27 T cell receptor beta chains listed next were all sequenced from one sample in a study of T cells after yellow fever vaccination. Each CDR3 protein is one row after TCRdb ran MiXCR on the 5' RACE reads. The repertoire consists of about 340,000 distinct CDR3 sequences, with roughly 4.3% occurring once and the leading ten covering approximately 24%. The specimen comprised PBMCs, sampled 5 days after the yellow fever booster vaccination. The receptors shown here come from a man in his late teens or twenties who received the YFV17D yellow fever vaccine.

This clonotype has a count of ten or more. The rearrangement joins TRBV4-2 to TRBJ2-1, with TRBD2 matching 9 bases. The J segment lost 7 bases and the V segment lost 5 bases, leaving 9 bases of the junction unmatched. The CDR3 extends over 15 amino acids. Germline-derived CDR1 and CDR2 are LGHNA and YNFKEQ. The CDR3 coding sequence is TGTGCCAGCAGCTCTAGCGGGGTTGGTGGGAATGAGCAGTTCTTC. It codes for CASSSSGVGGNEQFF.

This clonotype was picked up many times. This chain connects TRBV4-3 to TRBJ2-5; 7 bases are a match to TRBD2. Per germline, CDR1 LGHNA and CDR2 YSLEER. The CDR3 contains 16 residues. Losses at the gene ends were 0 bases for V and 5 bases for J; bases not matched to a gene: 9. This CDR3 is CASSQEGTTGWETQYF. The CDR3 DNA is TGCGCCAGCAGCCAAGAGGGGACTACTGGCTGGGAGACCCAGTACTTC.

The genes are TRBV12-3 or TRBV12-4 and TRBJ1-2; a possible D gene is TRBD1 (6 bases). CDR3 length: 13 residues. V was trimmed by 6 bases and J by 5 bases, leaving 13 bases between them. CDR3 sequence reads: CASRLQGRYGYTF. DNA of the CDR3: TGTGCCAGCAGGCTACAGGGTCGGTATGGCTACACCTTC.

This clonotype was detected ten times or more. The CDR3 is CASSSSTGTPLHF. Here the CDR3 DNA reads TGTGCCAGCAGCTCATCGACAGGGACACCCCTCCACTTT. V and J are TRBV7-2 and TRBJ1-6; the match to TRBD1 covers 7 bases. After removal of 4 bases from V and 11 bases from J, the junction contained 5 bases not matched to a gene. Germline lookup yields CDR1 SGHTA and CDR2 FQGNSA. This CDR3 spans 13 amino acids.

In its sample, this clonotype was seen many times. The chain carries TRBV28 and TRBJ1-6; D unresolved. From germline, CDR1 is MDHEN and CDR2 SYDVKM. With 7 bases removed from V and 5 bases from J, the gap between germline ends came to 12 bases. The CDR3 consists of 14 residues. CDR3 sequence: CASTTTPNNSPLHF. CDR3 nucleotides: TGTGCCAGCACCACAACTCCCAATAATTCACCCCTCCACTTT.

This clonotype was counted only a few times. The chain combines TRBV7-9 with TRBJ2-3, with 8 nucleotides matching TRBD2. From germline, CDR1 is SEHNR and CDR2 FQNEAQ (reference sequence). The CDR3 length is 18 residues. J gave up 2 bases and V 5 bases, and 15 bases lay outside the gene matches. The CDR3 nucleotides are TGTGCCAGCAGCCCGCCGGGGAACCCTAGCGGGCCCACAGATACGCAGTATTTT. The encoded protein is CASSPPGNPSGPTDTQYF.

A few counts support this clonotype. The V and J genes are TRBV12-3 or TRBV12-4 and TRBJ2-4, with 9 bases fitting TRBD2. The CDR3 runs 15 residues. V was pared by 3 bases and J by 9 bases, with 9 bases of the junction left unmatched. The CDR3 nucleotides read TGTGCCAGCAGTTTTCGGCGGGGGGGCCTTGGCATTCAGTACTTC. The encoded protein is CASSFRRGGLGIQYF.

V usage is TRBV5-4 and J usage is TRBJ1-1; the D gene is possibly TRBD1 (5 bases). This CDR3 contains 14 residues. Per germline, CDR1 SGHNT and CDR2 YYREEE (reference sequence). Between the trimmed V and J ends, which lost 6 bases and 0 bases, there was a span of 12 bases. In nucleotides, the CDR3 is TGTGCCAGCACCACAGGTACCATGAACACTGAAGCTTTCTTT. Its translation: CASTTGTMNTEAFF.

This clonotype was picked up a small number of times. CDR3 in amino acids: CSALGGQLSMQETQYF. CDR3 sequence (DNA): TGCAGTGCTTTGGGGGGACAGTTGAGCATGCAAGAGACCCAGTACTTC. The chain couples TRBV20-1 to TRBJ2-5, with D possibly being TRBD1 (7 bases). CDR3 length: 16 residues. The ends were cut back, 5 bases at V and 2 bases at J, with 21 bases in the middle. Germline loops: CDR1 DFQATT, CDR2 SNEGSKA (reference sequence).

This clonotype occurred a few times. The chain combines TRBV7-9 with TRBJ2-7; D possibly uses TRBD1 or TRBD2 (6 bases each). Trimming removed 2 bases from V and 2 bases from J, with 16 bases in between. The CDR3 loop spans 16 amino acids. CDR1 is SEHNR, CDR2 FQNEAQ, per germline (reference sequence). CDR3 loop: CASSLQKGGRAYEQYV. CDR3 nucleotides: TGTGCCAGCAGCTTACAAAAGGGGGGCCGCGCCTACGAGCAGTACGTC.

This clonotype was observed a handful of times. This chain uses TRBV29-1 with TRBJ2-1; TRBD1 might be the D (6 bases). The length of the CDR3 is 16 residues. The V gene's germline CDR1 is SQVTM and CDR2 ANQGSEA. Deletions cut 4 bases from V and 0 bases from J, with 16 bases between. CDR3 bases: TGCAGCGTTGGGCCTATGACAGGAATCTCCTACAATGAGCAGTTCTTC. This sequence encodes CSVGPMTGISYNEQFF.

The table lists this clonotype with a few counts. This chain uses TRBV7-2 with TRBJ1-2; D unclear. The ends were cut back, 1 base at V and 3 bases at J, with 9 bases in the middle. Germline values: CDR1 SGHTA, CDR2 FQGNSA. The CDR3 covers 14 residues. The CDR3, as DNA: TGTGCCAGCAGCTTAGGGACCGCCTACTATGGCTACACCTTC. Residues: CASSLGTAYYGYTF.

This clonotype was seen ten or more times. The chain is built from TRBV4-1 and TRBJ1-1; D may be TRBD1 (5 bases). Germline V gene data show CDR1 as MGHRA and CDR2 as YSYEKL. The CDR3 has 12 amino acids. The V and J ends lost 1 base and 11 bases respectively, with 11 bases between them. The CDR3 DNA reads as TGCGCCAGCAGCCAAGTGGCAGGGAGGGCTTTCTTT. Protein product: CASSQVAGRAFF.

In its sample, this clonotype was seen many times. This chain uses TRBV5-1 with TRBJ2-7; no clear D. Trimming cost V 4 bases and J 6 bases, with 17 bases left between them. The CDR3 runs to 14 residues. Germline loops: CDR1 SGHRS, CDR2 YFSETQ. The CDR3 DNA sequence: TGCGCCAGCAGCCTAGGGCAGTTACAAGGCGAGCAGTACTTC. Amino acids: CASSLGQLQGEQYF.

This clonotype was counted between two and nine times. The chain is built from TRBV12-3 or TRBV12-4 and TRBJ1-1; D remains unclear. V was clipped by 7 bases and J by 1 base, with 13 bases between them. The CDR3 consists of 14 residues. The CDR3 DNA sequence: TGTGCCAGCATCCGGTATATGGGGAACACTGAAGCTTTCTTT. It translates to CASIRYMGNTEAFF.

Only a few counts were recorded for this clonotype. V and J are TRBV4-1 and TRBJ1-1; TRBD1 matches at 9 bases. Germline V CDR1 and CDR2: MGHRA, YSYEKL. This CDR3 spans 15 amino acids. The V segment lost 4 bases and the J segment 5 bases; nucleotides outside the gene matches: 8. DNA of the CDR3: TGCGCCAGCAGCCCGAGGACAGGGGATGTAACTGAAGCTTTCTTT. It encodes CASSPRTGDVTEAFF.

This chain connects TRBV6-5 to TRBJ2-7; D gene uncertain. This CDR3 has 11 residues. Between the trimmed V and J ends, which lost 9 bases and 9 bases, there was a span of 15 bases. Germline-derived CDR1 and CDR2 are MNHEY and SVGAGI. CDR3 in amino acids: CASASSETQYF. CDR3 DNA sequence: TGTGCCAGTGCCTCATCAGAGACGCAGTACTTC.

This clonotype was observed many times. This rearrangement joins TRBV6-2 or TRBV6-3 to TRBJ2-7; possibly TRBD1 or TRBD2 for D (5 bases each). Germline-derived CDR1 and CDR2 are MNHEY and SVGEGT. The V gene lost 10 bases and the J gene lost 2 bases, with 21 bases spanning the gap. The CDR3 runs to 15 residues. The CDR3 is CATNDNTRGAYEQYF. In nucleotides, the CDR3 is TGTGCCACCAACGACAATACTAGGGGTGCCTACGAGCAGTACTTC.

This clonotype was detected only a few times. V and J are TRBV4-1 and TRBJ1-5; tentatively, D is TRBD1 (6 bases). V gave up 4 bases and J gave up 5 bases, with 21 bases separating them. CDR3 length: 17 residues. CDR1 is MGHRA and CDR2 is YSYEKL in the germline V gene. Here the CDR3 DNA reads TGCGCCAGCAGCCTGGGGGTCTTATGGGGGGCGCATCAGCCCCAGCATTTT. Its protein product is CASSLGVLWGAHQPQHF.

This clonotype showed up just a few times. V and J are TRBV19 and TRBJ2-2; D might be TRBD1 or TRBD2, each matching 5 bases. Germline-derived CDR1 and CDR2 are LNHDA and SQIVND (reference sequence). The CDR3 extends over 13 amino acids. V lost 6 bases and J lost 7, with 12 bases in between. Here the CDR3 reads CASRRGQGGELFF. In nucleotides, the CDR3 is TGTGCCAGTAGACGGGGTCAGGGCGGGGAGCTGTTTTTT.

At least ten counts were recorded for this clonotype. The gene calls are TRBV7-7 and TRBJ2-5; 11 bases line up with TRBD2. CDR1 and CDR2 from the germline V gene are SSHAT and FNYEAQ (reference sequence). Trimming at V came to 3 bases and at J to 4 bases, leaving 4 bases not matched to a gene. CDR3 size: 15 residues. CDR3 residues: CASSLTSGEGETQYF. In nucleotides, the CDR3 is TGTGCCAGCAGCTTGACTAGCGGGGAAGGAGAGACCCAGTACTTC.

To note about this clonotype: A much more abundant neighbour one base away suggests this may be a read error. The chain links TRBV11-2 to TRBJ2-6; D is unclear. CDR3 length: 16 amino acids. Germline lookup yields CDR1 SGHAT and CDR2 FQNNGV. This CDR3 reads CSSSLSVSSGANVLTF. In DNA, the CDR3 is TGTTCCAGCAGCTTAAGTGTGTCCTCTGGGGCCAACGTCCTGACTTTC.

The genes are TRBV11-2 and TRBJ1-1; 9 bases are a match to TRBD1. The CDR3 runs 17 residues. Germline lookup yields CDR1 SGHAT and CDR2 FQNNGV. After removal of 5 bases from V and 1 base from J, the junction contained 11 bases not matched to a gene. In DNA form, the CDR3 reads TGTGCCAGCAGCCCGACAGCTGGGGGACAGGGGAACACTGAAGCTTTCTTT. Its translation: CASSPTAGGQGNTEAFF.

This clonotype was seen only a few times. V is TRBV5-1 and J is TRBJ2-1; no reliable D call. Trimming shortened V by 1 base and J by 9 bases, and 8 bases separated the two germline ends. The germline gives CDR1 SGHRS, CDR2 YFSETQ. This CDR3 comprises 12 residues. The CDR3 DNA follows: TGCGCCAGCAGCTTGCAAAGGGCTGAGCAGTTCTTC. Translating it yields CASSLQRAEQFF.

This sequence joins TRBV7-9 and TRBJ2-1; tentatively, D is TRBD2 (6 bases). The length of the CDR3 is 16 residues. The germline V gene has CDR1 SEHNR and CDR2 FQNEAQ (reference sequence). Trimming removed 5 bases at V and 2 bases at J, with 16 bases between. CDR3 sequence reads: CASSQGSGTPYNEQFF. The DNA of the CDR3 is TGTGCCAGCAGCCAAGGATCCGGGACTCCCTACAATGAGCAGTTCTTC.

This clonotype has only a few counts. The rearrangement joins TRBV27 to TRBJ1-1; D not resolved. The CDR3 spans 13 residues. V shed 0 bases and J shed 3 bases, with 5 bases lying between them. Per the germline V gene, CDR1 is MNHEY and CDR2 is SMNVEV (reference sequence). The CDR3 loop is CASSLSEYTEAFF. CDR3 bases: TGTGCCAGCAGTTTATCAGAGTACACTGAAGCTTTCTTT.

The chain has TRBV4-3 and TRBJ2-2; TRBD2 agrees at 13 bases. Germline lookup yields CDR1 LGHNA and CDR2 YSLEER. This CDR3 spans 16 amino acids. Trimming removed 3 bases from V and 6 bases from J; junction bases left unmatched: 4. The CDR3 nucleotides read TGCGCCAGCAGCCAGCAACTAGCGGGGGGGCCCGGGGAGCTGTTTTTT. This gives the protein CASSQQLAGGPGELFF.